Listed below are T cell receptor beta chains from one sample, sequenced in a study of blood T cells in healthy people across ages. TCRdb passed the 5' RACE reads through MiXCR, listing each CDR3 protein once. The data contain roughly 1.9 million distinct CDR3 sequences, roughly two fifths of them singletons. Sequenced: blood. The receptor source for this set is a human donor in good health. Each CDR3 is given with its conserved first and last residue. D genes are given only for firm matches. Clone size is shown for a subset of rows, as once, few, many or a class of expanded clone.

.,.,TRBJ2-5,TRBV20-1,TGCAGTGCTAGATTACCCCGGGGCAAAGAGACCCAGTACTTC,CSARLPRGKETQYF
.,.,TRBJ1-1,TRBV5-1,TGCGCCAGCAGCTGGTCCGGGGAGGCGACTGAAGATTTCTTT,CASSWSGEATEDFF
TRBD2,few,TRBJ2-1,TRBV20-1,TGCAGTGCTTTAGTCCCTAGCGGGGGGGCGTGGGAGCAGTTCTTC,CSALVPSGGAWEQFF
.,.,TRBJ2-5,TRBV5-6,TGTGCCAGCAGCTCTAGAAGACAGCTCCCCGAAGAGACCCAGTACTTC,CASSSRRQLPEETQYF
.,.,TRBJ2-1,TRBV27,TGTGCCAGCAGTTGGATCACCAACAATGAGCAGTTCTTC,CASSWITNNEQFF
.,few,TRBJ2-3,TRBV5-1,TGCGCCAGCAGCATAGAAGGGGAAGGAGATACGCAGTATTTT,CASSIEGEGDTQYF
.,.,TRBJ1-4,TRBV12-3/TRBV12-4,TGTGCCAGCAGTTTACGACGCCTCCGGGAAAAACTGTTTTTT,CASSLRRLREKLFF
.,.,TRBJ2-4,TRBV6-5,TGTGCCAGCAGGACACAGGGAAGGGACATTCAGTACTTC,CASRTQGRDIQYF
.,few,TRBJ2-3,TRBV29-1,TGCAGCGTAGCCGGGACCATCACAGATACGCAGTATTTT,CSVAGTITDTQYF
TRBD2,few,TRBJ2-1,TRBV6-1,TGTGCCAGCAGTGCGACGACTAGCGGGACGACGGAGCAGTTCTTC,CASSATTSGTTEQFF
TRBD1,few,TRBJ2-1,TRBV5-1,TGCGCCAGCAGCTTTCAGGGGGCAATTTCTGGTGAGCAGTTCTTC,CASSFQGAISGEQFF
.,.,TRBJ1-1,TRBV6-5,TGTGCCAGCAGCATGGTAGAGGGGAACACTGAAGCCTTCTTT,CASSMVEGNTEAFF
.,many,TRBJ1-2,TRBV5-1,TGCGCCAGCAGCCCACACGGGGAGACTGGCTACACCTTC,CASSPHGETGYTF
.,.,TRBJ1-2,TRBV6-2/TRBV6-3,TGTGCCAGCAGTTCTCACAGGCGCATTAACTATGGCTACACCTTC,CASSSHRRINYGYTF
TRBD1,.,TRBJ2-7,TRBV28,TGTGCCAGCAGCAACTCCGGGACAGGGGGCGCAGATTACGAGCAGTACTTC,CASSNSGTGGADYEQYF
.,.,TRBJ2-1,TRBV24-1,TGTGCCACCGGGTTGGGCCACTCCTACAATGAGCAGTTCTTC,CATGLGHSYNEQFF
.,few,TRBJ1-2,TRBV9,TGTGCCAGCAGCGCTACGACTAGCTTCGATGGCTACACCTTC,CASSATTSFDGYTF
.,.,TRBJ2-7,TRBV15,TGTGCCACCAGCATCGGCCTAAGCCCCTACGAGCAGTACTTC,CATSIGLSPYEQYF
.,.,TRBJ1-6,TRBV14,TGTGCCAGCAGCTCCAACAGGGAAGTCGGTTCACCCCTCCACTTT,CASSSNREVGSPLHF
.,.,TRBJ2-5,TRBV24-1,TGTGCCACCAGCGGATCGACAGTGGTCAACGGAGAGACCCAGTACTTC,CATSGSTVVNGETQYF
.,few,TRBJ2-1,TRBV15,TGTGCCACCAGCAGAGACCCCCCCAATGAGCAGTTCTTC,CATSRDPPNEQFF
.,.,TRBJ1-2,TRBV12-3/TRBV12-4,TGTGCCAGCAGCACCTTGGCACCCTGGGACTATGTGGATGGCTACACCTTC,CASSTLAPWDYVDGYTF
TRBD1,many,TRBJ2-6,TRBV18,TGTGCCAGCTCACCACCGGGACAGGGGGGCACTGGGGCCAACGTCCTGACTTTC,CASSPPGQGGTGANVLTF
TRBD2,few,TRBJ2-5,TRBV6-5,TGTGCCAGCAGTTACTCTTTCCGGGGAGGGTTAATAGAGACCCAGTACTTC,CASSYSFRGGLIETQYF
TRBD1,.,TRBJ2-3,TRBV4-2,TGTGCCAGCAGCCCAGTAAGGGGGCCGGATACGCAGTATTTT,CASSPVRGPDTQYF
.,few,TRBJ2-7,TRBV6-2/TRBV6-3,TGTGCCAGCAGTTACCCGGAGTACGAGCAGTACTTC,CASSYPEYEQYF
TRBD1,.,TRBJ2-1,TRBV28,TGTGCCAGCAGCGGGACAGATTACAATGAGCAGTTCTTC,CASSGTDYNEQFF
.,few,TRBJ2-5,TRBV24-1,TGTGCCACCAGGGATGGGGGAGTCCAAGAGACCCAGTACTTC,CATRDGGVQETQYF
.,few,TRBJ2-5,TRBV7-2,TGTGCCAGCAGCTTCTATCCAGGGCAAGAGACCCAGTACTTC,CASSFYPGQETQYF
.,few,TRBJ1-2,TRBV6-5,TGTGCCAGCAGTTATGCCCCCGAGGGCGGCAGAGCCTATGGCTACACCTTC,CASSYAPEGGRAYGYTF
TRBD2,.,TRBJ2-5,TRBV9,TGTGCCAGCAGCGATGGACTAGCGGGGGACCAAGAGACCCAGTACTTC,CASSDGLAGDQETQYF
.,once,TRBJ1-2,TRBV4-2,TGTGCCAGCAGCCAAGATGTTGAAATAGTGCGTGGCTACACCTTC,CASSQDVEIVRGYTF
TRBD1,few,TRBJ1-2,TRBV7-2,TGTGCCAGCAGCTTAGTCACAGGGGGCGACTATGGCTACACCTTC,CASSLVTGGDYGYTF
.,.,TRBJ2-1,TRBV28,TGTGCCAGCATAGGGGGGGGGATTTACAATGAGCAGTTCTTC,CASIGGGIYNEQFF
.,.,TRBJ1-2,TRBV10-3,TGTGCCATCAGTGAGTTTGGGGGCGATACCTATGGCTACACCTTC,CAISEFGGDTYGYTF
.,.,TRBJ1-2,TRBV4-3,TGCGCCAGCAGCCAAGACGGGGACCGTGATGGCTACACCTTC,CASSQDGDRDGYTF
TRBD1,.,TRBJ2-7,TRBV30,TGTGCCTGGAGTGTACTCGACAGGGCCTACGAGCAGTACTTC,CAWSVLDRAYEQYF
.,.,TRBJ2-7,TRBV20-1,TGCAGTGCTATCGACGGACGAGGTTACGAGCAGTACTTC,CSAIDGRGYEQYF
.,few,TRBJ2-2,TRBV20-1,TGCAGTGCTAGGCCGGAAGGGCCCGGGGAGCTGTTTTTT,CSARPEGPGELFF
.,few,TRBJ1-2,TRBV9,TGTGCCAGCAGAGCCGGGGGGGTTAACTATGGCTACACCTTC,CASRAGGVNYGYTF
TRBD1,few,TRBJ2-4,TRBV12-3/TRBV12-4,TGTGCCAGCAGCCTGGGGACAGGGGGCATGCAGTACTTC,CASSLGTGGMQYF
TRBD1,.,TRBJ1-5,TRBV7-2,TGTGCCAGCAGCTCTGACAGGGGCCGGGGCAATCAGCCCCAGCATTTT,CASSSDRGRGNQPQHF
.,few,TRBJ1-2,TRBV7-9,TGTGCCAGCTTGGCCCCCTCGGTGGCGGGCTATGGCTACACCTTC,CASLAPSVAGYGYTF
.,few,TRBJ1-2,TRBV29-1,TGCAGCGTTGATCCGACAGGTATCTATGGCTACACCTTC,CSVDPTGIYGYTF
TRBD1,few,TRBJ2-5,TRBV5-1,TGCGCCAGCAGCTTGGCCGCGGGGACAGGGGAGGAGACCCAGTACTTC,CASSLAAGTGEETQYF
.,few,TRBJ1-2,TRBV6-2/TRBV6-3,TGTGCCAGCAGTTACTCGCCATTTACAGGAAAACCTAGCTATGGCTACACCTTC,CASSYSPFTGKPSYGYTF
.,.,TRBJ2-6,TRBV18,TGTGCCAGCTCTCAACAGGACTCCAACGTCCTGACTTTC,CASSQQDSNVLTF
.,many,TRBJ2-3,TRBV6-5,TGTGCCAGCACCAGGGGTGCTAGCACAGATACGCAGTATTTT,CASTRGASTDTQYF
TRBD1,.,TRBJ2-3,TRBV27,TGTGCCAGCAGCGACCTGACAGGGGGGTCGGCAGATACGCAGTATTTT,CASSDLTGGSADTQYF